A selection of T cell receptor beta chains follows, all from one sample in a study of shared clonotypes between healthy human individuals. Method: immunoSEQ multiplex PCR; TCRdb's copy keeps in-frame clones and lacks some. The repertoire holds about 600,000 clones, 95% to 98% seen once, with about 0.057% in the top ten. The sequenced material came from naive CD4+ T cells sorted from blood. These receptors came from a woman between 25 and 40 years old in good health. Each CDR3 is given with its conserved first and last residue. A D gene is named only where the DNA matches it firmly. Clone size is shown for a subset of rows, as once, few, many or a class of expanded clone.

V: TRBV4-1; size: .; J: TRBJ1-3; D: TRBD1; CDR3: CASSQPRTGKTGNTIYF; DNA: TGCGCCAGCAGCCAACCCCGGACAGGGAAGACTGGAAACACCATATATTTT
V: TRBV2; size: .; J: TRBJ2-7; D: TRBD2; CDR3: CASKTGTSVTYEQYF; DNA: TGTGCCAGCAAAACCGGGACTAGCGTTACCTACGAGCAGTACTTC
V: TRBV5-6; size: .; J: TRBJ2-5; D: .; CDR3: CASSLAKVFETQYF; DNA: TGTGCCAGCAGCTTGGCGAAGGTGTTTGAGACCCAGTACTTC
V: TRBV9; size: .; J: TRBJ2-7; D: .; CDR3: CASSPRGAPYEQYF; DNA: TGTGCCAGCAGCCCCAGGGGCGCACCCTACGAGCAGTACTTC
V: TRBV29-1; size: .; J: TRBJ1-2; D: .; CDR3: CSVEETVYGYTF; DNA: TGCAGCGTTGAAGAGACGGTTTATGGCTACACCTTC
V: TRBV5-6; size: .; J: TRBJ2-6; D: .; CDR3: CASSPRGAGANVLTF; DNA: TGTGCCAGCAGCCCGAGGGGTGCTGGGGCCAACGTCCTGACTTTC
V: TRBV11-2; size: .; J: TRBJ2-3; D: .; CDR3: CASSLSISTDTQYF; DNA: TGTGCCAGCAGCCTGAGCATCTCCACAGATACGCAGTATTTT
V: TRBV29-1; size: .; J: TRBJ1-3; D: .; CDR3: CSVVGDTGYSGNTIYF; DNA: TGCAGCGTTGTGGGGGACACGGGGTACTCTGGAAACACCATATATTTT
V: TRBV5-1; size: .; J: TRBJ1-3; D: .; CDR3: CASSLTDSSSGNTIYF; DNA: TGCGCCAGCAGCTTGACAGACAGTAGCTCTGGAAACACCATATATTTT
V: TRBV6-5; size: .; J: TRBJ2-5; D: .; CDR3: CASSYSVEARETQYF; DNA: TGTGCCAGCAGTTACTCCGTCGAAGCAAGAGAGACCCAGTACTTC
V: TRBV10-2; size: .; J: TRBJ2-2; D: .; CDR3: CASSESSARSGELFF; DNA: TGCGCCAGCAGTGAATCTAGCGCCCGTTCAGGGGAGCTGTTTTTT
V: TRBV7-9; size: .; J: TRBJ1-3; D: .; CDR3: CASSPGSGAGNTIYF; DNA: TGTGCCAGCAGCCCTGGTTCGGGGGCTGGAAACACCATATATTTT
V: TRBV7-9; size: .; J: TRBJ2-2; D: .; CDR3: CASSFLTNTGELFF; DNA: TGTGCCAGCAGCTTTTTGACAAACACCGGGGAGCTGTTTTTT
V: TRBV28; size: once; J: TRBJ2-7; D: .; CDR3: CASGTTGTYEQYF; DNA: TGTGCCAGCGGCACAACGGGTACCTACGAGCAGTACTTC
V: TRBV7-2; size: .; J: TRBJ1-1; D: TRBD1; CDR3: CASSNRDRRNPEAFF; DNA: TGTGCCAGCAGCAACCGGGACAGGCGGAATCCTGAAGCTTTCTTT
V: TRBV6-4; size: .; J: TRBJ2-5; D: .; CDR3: CVGETQYF; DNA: TGTGTGGGAGAGACCCAGTACTTC
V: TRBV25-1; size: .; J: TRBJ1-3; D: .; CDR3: CASTHPGGNTIYF; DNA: TGTGCCAGCACCCACCCAGGTGGAAACACCATATATTTT
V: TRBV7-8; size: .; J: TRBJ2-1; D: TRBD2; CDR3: CASSGSGRAQFF; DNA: TGTGCCAGCAGCGGTAGCGGGAGGGCCCAGTTCTTC
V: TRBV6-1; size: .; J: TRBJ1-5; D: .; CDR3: CASSARGNQPQHF; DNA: TGTGCCAGCAGTGCCAGGGGAAACCAGCCCCAGCATTTT
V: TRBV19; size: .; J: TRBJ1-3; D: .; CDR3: CASSISSRLSGNTIYF; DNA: TGTGCCAGTAGTATCTCCTCCCGACTCTCTGGAAACACCATATATTTT
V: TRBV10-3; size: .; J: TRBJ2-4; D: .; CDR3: CAISESGIAKNIQYF; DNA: TGTGCCATCAGTGAGTCAGGAATAGCCAAAAACATTCAGTACTTC
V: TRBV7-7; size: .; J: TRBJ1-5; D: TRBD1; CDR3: CASSPTVMGQYGSNQPQHF; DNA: TGTGCCAGCAGCCCCACCGTCATGGGACAGTACGGTAGCAATCAGCCCCAGCATTTT
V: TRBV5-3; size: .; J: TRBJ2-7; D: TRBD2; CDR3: CARSLTSGIYEQYF; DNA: TGTGCCAGAAGCTTAACTAGCGGGATCTACGAGCAGTACTTC
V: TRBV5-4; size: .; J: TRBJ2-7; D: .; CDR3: CASSLAGSDEQYF; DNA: TGTGCCAGCAGCTTGGCCGGGAGTGACGAGCAGTACTTC
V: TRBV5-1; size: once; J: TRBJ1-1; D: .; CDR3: CASSPWNTEAFF; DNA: TGCGCCAGCAGCCCTTGGAACACTGAAGCTTTCTTT
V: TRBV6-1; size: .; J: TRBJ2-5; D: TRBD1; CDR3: CASSERHRGETQYF; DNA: TGTGCCAGCAGTGAAAGGCACAGGGGTGAGACCCAGTACTTC
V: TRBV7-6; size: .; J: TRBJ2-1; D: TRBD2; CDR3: CASSLYGTSSYNEQFF; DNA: TGTGCCAGCAGCTTATATGGGACTAGCTCCTACAATGAGCAGTTCTTC
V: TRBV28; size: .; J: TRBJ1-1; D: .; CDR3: CASSFGGDDTEAFF; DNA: TGTGCCAGCAGTTTCGGGGGTGATGACACTGAAGCTTTCTTT
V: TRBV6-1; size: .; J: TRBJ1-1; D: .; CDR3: CASSRVQKGSEAFF; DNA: TGTGCCAGCAGTCGGGTCCAAAAGGGCTCTGAAGCTTTCTTT